Only one count was recorded for the clone carrying this TCR beta chain. The data originate from a study of blood T cell repertoires in COVID-19. Trimming took 4 bases from V and 3 from J; bases not matched to a gene: 6. This CDR3 region has 15 residues. Germline assignment: CDR1 SGHDN and CDR2 FVKESK. Only in-frame clones appear in the TCRdb table, and some are missing; sequencing was by immunoSEQ multiplex PCR. Altogether 69,000 or so clones are present, 85% to 90% being singletons, with the ten largest covering about 5%. The source is a middle-aged man with acute or convalescent COVID-19. V usage is TRBV14 and J usage is TRBJ2-1; TRBD1 matches 7 bases. Specimen: peripheral blood. In nucleotides, the CDR3 is TGTGCCAGCAGCCCCGGACAGGACCTCTACAATGAGCAGTTCTTC. Protein product: CASSPGQDLYNEQFF.